This T cell receptor (beta chain) was recovered during a study of graft-versus-host responses after intestinal transplantation. About the research overall: Grafts that recipients had were multivisceral, liver-intestinal, or isolated intestinal transplants. General study findings and limits: GvH clones were found in recipient marrow; some appeared first in ileum or blood.

With regard to this clone: What it binds is not known.

The germline V gene encodes CDR1 SGHAT and CDR2 FQNNGV. The CDR3 extends over 13 amino acids. Trimming took 2 bases from V and 3 from J, leaving 7 bases between them. Sequencing used immunoSEQ multiplex PCR; TCRdb keeps in-frame clones, though not all of them. Here the sample spans about 85,000 clones, under 85% being singletons. The sequence was collected from a human donor who received an intestinal transplant. This chain links TRBV11-2 with TRBJ1-1; unclear D gene. The source was unstimulated CD8+ T cells sorted from spleen or lymph node cells, collected before intestinal transplant. CDR3: CASSLYAYTEAFF. CDR3 DNA sequence: TGTGCCAGCAGCTTATATGCGTACACTGAAGCTTTCTTT.